The clone carrying this T cell receptor beta chain was recorded a few times. This sample stems from a study of preoperative IRX-2 immunotherapy in early breast cancer. Treatment in this sample: preoperative locoregional IRX-2 cytokine immunotherapy. Using immunoSEQ multiplex PCR, the repertoire was profiled, and TCRdb retains in-frame clones only, with some absent. The table shows over 60,000 clones, with approximately 94% occurring only once. The germline CDR1 and CDR2 sequences are MNHNS and SASEGT. With 8 bases removed from V and 7 bases from J, the gap between germline ends came to 18 bases. This CDR3 spans 15 amino acids.

The gene calls are TRBV6-1 and TRBJ1-6, with D unresolved. This sample was obtained from a patient treated with IRX-2 immunotherapy. This receptor was obtained from a human donor with breast cancer. CDR3 DNA: TGTGCCAGCCTCCCCAAGGGCCTCTGGAATTCACCCCTCCACTTT. Translated: CASLPKGLWNSPLHF.